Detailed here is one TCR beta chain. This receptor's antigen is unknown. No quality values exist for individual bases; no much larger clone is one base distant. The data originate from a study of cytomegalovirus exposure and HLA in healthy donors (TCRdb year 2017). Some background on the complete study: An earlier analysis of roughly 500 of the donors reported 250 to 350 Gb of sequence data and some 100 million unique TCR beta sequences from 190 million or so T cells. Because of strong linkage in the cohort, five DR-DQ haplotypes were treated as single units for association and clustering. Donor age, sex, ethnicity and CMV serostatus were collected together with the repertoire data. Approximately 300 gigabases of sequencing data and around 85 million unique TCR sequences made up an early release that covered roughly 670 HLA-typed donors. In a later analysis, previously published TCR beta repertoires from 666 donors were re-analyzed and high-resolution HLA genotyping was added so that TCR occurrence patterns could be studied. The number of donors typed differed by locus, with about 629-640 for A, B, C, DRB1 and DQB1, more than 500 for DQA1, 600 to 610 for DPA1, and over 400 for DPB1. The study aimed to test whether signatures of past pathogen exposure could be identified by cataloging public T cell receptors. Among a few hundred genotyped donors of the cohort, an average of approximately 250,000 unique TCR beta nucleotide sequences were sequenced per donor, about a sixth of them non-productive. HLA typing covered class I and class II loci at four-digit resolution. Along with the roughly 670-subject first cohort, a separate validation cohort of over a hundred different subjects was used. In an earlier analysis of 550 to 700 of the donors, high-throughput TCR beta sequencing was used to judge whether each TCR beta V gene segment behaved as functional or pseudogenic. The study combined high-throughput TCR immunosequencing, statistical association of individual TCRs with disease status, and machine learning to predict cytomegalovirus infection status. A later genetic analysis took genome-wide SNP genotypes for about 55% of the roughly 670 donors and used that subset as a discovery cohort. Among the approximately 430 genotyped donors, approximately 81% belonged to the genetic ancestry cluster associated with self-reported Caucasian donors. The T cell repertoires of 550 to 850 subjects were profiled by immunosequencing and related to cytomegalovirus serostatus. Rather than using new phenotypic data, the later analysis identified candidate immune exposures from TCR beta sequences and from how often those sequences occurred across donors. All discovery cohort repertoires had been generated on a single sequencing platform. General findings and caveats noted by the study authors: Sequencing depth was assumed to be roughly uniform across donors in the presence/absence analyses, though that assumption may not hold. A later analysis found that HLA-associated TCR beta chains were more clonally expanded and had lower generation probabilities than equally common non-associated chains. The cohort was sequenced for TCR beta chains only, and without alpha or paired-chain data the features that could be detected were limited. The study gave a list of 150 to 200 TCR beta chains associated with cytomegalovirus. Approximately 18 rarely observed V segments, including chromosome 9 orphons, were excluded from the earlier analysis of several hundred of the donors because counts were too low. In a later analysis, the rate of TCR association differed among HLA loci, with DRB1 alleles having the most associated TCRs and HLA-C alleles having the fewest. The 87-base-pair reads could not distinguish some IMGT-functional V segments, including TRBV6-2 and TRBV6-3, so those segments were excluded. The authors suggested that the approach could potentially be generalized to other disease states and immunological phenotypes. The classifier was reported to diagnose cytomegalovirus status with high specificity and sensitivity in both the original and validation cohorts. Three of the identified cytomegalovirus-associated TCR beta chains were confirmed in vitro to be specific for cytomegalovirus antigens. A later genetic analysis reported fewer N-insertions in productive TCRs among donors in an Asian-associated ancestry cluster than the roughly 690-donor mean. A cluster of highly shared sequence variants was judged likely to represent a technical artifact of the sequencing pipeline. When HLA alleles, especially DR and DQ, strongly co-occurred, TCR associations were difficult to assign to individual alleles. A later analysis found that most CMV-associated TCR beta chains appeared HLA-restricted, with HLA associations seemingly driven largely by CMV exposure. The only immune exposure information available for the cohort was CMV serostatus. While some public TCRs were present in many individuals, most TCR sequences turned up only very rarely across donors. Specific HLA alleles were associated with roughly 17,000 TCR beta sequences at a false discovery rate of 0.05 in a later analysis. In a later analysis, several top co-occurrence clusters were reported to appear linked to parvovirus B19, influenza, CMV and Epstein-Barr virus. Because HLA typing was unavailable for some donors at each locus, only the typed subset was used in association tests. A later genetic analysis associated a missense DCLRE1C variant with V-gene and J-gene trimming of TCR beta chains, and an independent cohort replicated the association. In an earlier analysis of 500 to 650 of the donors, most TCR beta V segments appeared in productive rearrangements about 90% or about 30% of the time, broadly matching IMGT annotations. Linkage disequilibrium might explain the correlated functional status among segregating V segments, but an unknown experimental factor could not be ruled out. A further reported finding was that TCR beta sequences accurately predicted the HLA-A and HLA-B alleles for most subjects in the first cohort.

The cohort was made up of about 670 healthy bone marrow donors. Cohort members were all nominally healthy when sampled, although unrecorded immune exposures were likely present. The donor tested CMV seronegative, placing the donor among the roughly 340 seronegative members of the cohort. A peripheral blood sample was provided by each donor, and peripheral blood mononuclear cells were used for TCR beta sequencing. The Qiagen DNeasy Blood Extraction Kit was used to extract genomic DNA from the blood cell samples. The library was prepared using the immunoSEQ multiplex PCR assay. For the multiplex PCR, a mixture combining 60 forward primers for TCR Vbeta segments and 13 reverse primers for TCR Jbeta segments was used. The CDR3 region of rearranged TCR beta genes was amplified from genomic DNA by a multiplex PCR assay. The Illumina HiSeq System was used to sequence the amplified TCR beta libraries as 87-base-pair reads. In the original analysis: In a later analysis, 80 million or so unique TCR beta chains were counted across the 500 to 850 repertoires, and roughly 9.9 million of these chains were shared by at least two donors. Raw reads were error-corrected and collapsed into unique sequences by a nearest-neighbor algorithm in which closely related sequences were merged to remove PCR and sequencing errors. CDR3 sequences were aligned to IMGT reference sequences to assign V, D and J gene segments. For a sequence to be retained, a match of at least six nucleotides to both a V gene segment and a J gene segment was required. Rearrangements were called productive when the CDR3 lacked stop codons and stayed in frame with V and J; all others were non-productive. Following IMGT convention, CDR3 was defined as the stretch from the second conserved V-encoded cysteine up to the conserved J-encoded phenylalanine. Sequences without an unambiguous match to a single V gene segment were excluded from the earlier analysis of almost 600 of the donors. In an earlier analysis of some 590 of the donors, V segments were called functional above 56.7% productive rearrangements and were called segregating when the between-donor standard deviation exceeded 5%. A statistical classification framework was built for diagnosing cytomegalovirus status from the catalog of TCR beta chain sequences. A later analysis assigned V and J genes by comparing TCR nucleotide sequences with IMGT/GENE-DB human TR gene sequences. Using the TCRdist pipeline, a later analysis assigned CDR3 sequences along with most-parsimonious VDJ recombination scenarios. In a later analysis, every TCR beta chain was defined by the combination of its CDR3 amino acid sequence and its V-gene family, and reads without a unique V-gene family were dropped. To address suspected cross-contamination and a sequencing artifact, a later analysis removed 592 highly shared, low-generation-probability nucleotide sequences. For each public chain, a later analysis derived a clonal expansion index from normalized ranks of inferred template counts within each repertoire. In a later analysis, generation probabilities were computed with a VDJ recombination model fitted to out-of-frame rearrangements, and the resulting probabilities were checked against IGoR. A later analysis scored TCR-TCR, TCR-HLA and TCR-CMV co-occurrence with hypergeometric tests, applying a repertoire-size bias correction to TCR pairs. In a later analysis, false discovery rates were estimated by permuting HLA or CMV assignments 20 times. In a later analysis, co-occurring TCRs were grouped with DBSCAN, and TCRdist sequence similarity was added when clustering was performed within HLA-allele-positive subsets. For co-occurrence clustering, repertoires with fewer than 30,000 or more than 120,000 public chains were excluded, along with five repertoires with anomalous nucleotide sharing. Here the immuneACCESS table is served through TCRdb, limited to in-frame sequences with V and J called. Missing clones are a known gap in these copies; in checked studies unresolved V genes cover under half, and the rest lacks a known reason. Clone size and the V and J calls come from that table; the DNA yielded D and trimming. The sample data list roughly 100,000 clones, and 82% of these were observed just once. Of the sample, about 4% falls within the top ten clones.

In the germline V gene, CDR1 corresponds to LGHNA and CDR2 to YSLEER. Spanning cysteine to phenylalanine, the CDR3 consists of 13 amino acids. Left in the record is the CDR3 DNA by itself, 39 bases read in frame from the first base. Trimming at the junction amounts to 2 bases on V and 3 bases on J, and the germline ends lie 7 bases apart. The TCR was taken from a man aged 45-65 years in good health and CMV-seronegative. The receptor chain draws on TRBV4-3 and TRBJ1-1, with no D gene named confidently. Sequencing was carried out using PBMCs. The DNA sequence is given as TGCGCCAGCAGCCAATACGGGGACACTGAAGCTTTCTTT. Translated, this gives CASSQYGDTEAFF.